This entry features one T cell receptor (beta chain) sequence. Its antigen is unknown. Base-call qualities are not available, and no considerably larger clone is one nucleotide away. This specimen belongs to a study of T-cell memory formation after mild COVID-19 (TCRdb year 2021). Context from the whole study: TCR sequence clusters from the two donors were largely donor specific. T-cell clones expanding and contracting after mild COVID-19 in two donors were tracked by longitudinal TCRalpha and TCRbeta repertoire sequencing. The cohort was made up of two young adult volunteers, one female and one male, who were previously healthy.

What the work shows at the level of the full study, not this receptor alone: Some responding clones were found in pre-infection memory, which suggests that pre-existing cross-reactive memory T cells took part in the SARS-CoV-2 response. The study covered only a couple of mild cases, and larger cohorts including severe cases with pre-infection samples were considered necessary. Contracting CD4+ clones appeared mostly in the CM and EM memory subsets, whereas CD8+ clones were enriched in EMRA. From day 15 to 85, contracting clones showed balanced CD4/CD8 phenotypes, whereas a second wave of clones that expanded from day 15 to 37 leaned towards CD4+. SARS-CoV-2 specificity was not confirmed for the second-wave clones peaking on day 37.

Via the germline V gene, CDR1 is KGHSH and CDR2 LQKENI. Spanning cysteine to phenylalanine, the CDR3 consists of 13 amino acids. The entry retains the CDR3 DNA only, 39 bases that are in frame from base 1. The V and J ends are trimmed by 2 bases and 7 bases, leaving 6 bases between them. Ficoll-Paque density gradient centrifugation was the method used to isolate PBMCs. The sample was run on an Illumina NovaSeq 6000. TCRalpha and TCRbeta cDNA libraries were built by 5'RACE with constant-segment primers, adding sample barcodes and unique molecular identifiers. RNA was extracted from every sample with Trizol reagent. Library amplification was performed in two PCR steps, and a second sample barcode and Illumina TruSeq adapters were introduced in the second step. The libraries were sequenced on an Illumina NovaSeq using 2 x 150 bp paired-end reads. In the source study's methods: With migec v1.2.7, reads were demultiplexed and then collapsed into UMI-guided consensus sequences. Using mixcr v2.1.11, UMI consensuses were aligned to TRA and TRB V and J templates and then assembled into clonotypes. A clonotype was counted as expanded or contracted only if both edgeR and NoisET called the change significant, with noise models trained on biological replicates. For edgeR calls, the cutoffs were a false discovery rate-adjusted p below 0.01 and a log2 fold-change threshold of 1. As an exploratory analysis of dynamics, max-normalized trajectories of the 1000 most abundant clonotypes were examined with PCA combined with hierarchical clustering. Each responding clone was given a CD4 or CD8 phenotype based on the CD4+ and CD8+ repertoires, which had been sequenced separately. TCRdb's own reprocessing of the public reads used fastp at Q25 and MiXCR and kept productive beta chains. Rows with one shared CDR3 protein collapse into an entry with the most common genes and DNA. For this entry, the V and J calls and clone size follow TCRdb and not the study's own pipeline. For this sample the table gives roughly 170,000 distinct CDR3 sequences, of which under 20% were detected only once. Clones ranked in the top ten supply 3% to 4.5% of the sample.

The specimen sequenced was PBMCs or a T cell subset sorted from them (not recorded which). The chain is assembled from TRBV18 and TRBJ1-6; no D segment can be confidently identified. This sequence was found in a man younger than 30 who had mild COVID-19 (a few samples of this study predate the infection). The sample titles of this study are shuffled in the database, so cell type and time point are left out; the donor was told from shared clones. The CDR3 region: CASSPGPNSPLHF. The nucleotides are TGTGCCAGCTCACCAGGTCCGAATTCACCCCTCCACTTT. The CDR3, completed at both ends by the reference TRBV18 and TRBJ1-6 genes, gives the full variable domain NAGVMQNPRHLVRRRGQEARLRCSPMKGHSHVYWYRQLPEEGLKFMVYLQKENIIDESGMPKERFSAEFPKEGPSILRIQQVVRGDSAAYFCASSPGPNSPLHFGNGTRLTVT.